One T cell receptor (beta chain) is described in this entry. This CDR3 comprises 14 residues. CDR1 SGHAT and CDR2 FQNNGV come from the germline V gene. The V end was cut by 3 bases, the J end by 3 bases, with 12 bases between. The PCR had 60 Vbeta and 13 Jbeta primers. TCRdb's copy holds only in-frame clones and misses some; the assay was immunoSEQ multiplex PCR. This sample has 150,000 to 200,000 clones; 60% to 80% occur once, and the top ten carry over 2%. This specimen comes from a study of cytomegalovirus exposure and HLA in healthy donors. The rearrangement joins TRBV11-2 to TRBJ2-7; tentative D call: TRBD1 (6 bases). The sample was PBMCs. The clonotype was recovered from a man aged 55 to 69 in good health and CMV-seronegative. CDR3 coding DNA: TGTGCCAGCAGCTTGGCAGGGGATCGCTACGAGCAGTACTTC. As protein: CASSLAGDRYEQYF. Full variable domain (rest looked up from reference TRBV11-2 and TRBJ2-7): EAGVAQSPRYKIIEKRQSVAFWCNPISGHATLYWYQQILGQGPKLLIQFQNNGVVDDSQLPKDRFSAERLKGVDSTLKIQPAKLEDSAVYLCASSLAGDRYEQYFGPGTRLTVT.